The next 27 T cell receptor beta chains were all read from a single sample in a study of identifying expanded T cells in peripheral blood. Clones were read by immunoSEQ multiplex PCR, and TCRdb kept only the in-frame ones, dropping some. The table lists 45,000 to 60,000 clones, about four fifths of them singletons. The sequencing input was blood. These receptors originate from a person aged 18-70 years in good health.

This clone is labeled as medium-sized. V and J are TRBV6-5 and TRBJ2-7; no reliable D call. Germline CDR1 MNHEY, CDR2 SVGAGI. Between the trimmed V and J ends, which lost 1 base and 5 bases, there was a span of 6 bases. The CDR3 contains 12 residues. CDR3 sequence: CASSYLGNEQYF. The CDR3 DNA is TGTGCCAGCAGTTACTTGGGGAACGAGCAGTACTTC.

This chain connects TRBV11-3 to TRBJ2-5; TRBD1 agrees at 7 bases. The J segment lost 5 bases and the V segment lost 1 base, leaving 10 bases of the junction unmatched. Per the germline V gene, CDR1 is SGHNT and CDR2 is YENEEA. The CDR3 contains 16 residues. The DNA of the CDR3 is TGTGCCAGCAGCTTAGTCCTCAACAGGGGTGGGGAGACCCAGTACTTC. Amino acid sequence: CASSLVLNRGGETQYF.

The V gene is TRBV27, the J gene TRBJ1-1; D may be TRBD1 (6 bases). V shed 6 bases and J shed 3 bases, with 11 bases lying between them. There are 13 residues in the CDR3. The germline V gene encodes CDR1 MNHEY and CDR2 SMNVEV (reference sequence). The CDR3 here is CASRADRYTEAFF. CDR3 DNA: TGTGCCAGCAGAGCGGACAGATACACTGAAGCTTTCTTT.

The CDR3 sequence is CASSYAGGQASYEQYF. Written as DNA, the CDR3 is TGCGCCAGCAGCTACGCCGGGGGACAGGCTAGCTACGAGCAGTACTTC. The V gene is TRBV10-2, the J gene TRBJ2-7, with TRBD1 identical over 8 bases. Per the germline V gene, CDR1 is WSHSY and CDR2 is SAAADI. V gave up 6 bases and J gave up 3 bases; unmatched junction bases: 13. The CDR3 extends over 16 amino acids.

CDR3 region: CAISESGQGGFGEQFF. The CDR3 nucleotides read TGTGCCATCAGTGAGTCGGGACAGGGAGGGTTCGGTGAGCAGTTCTTC. This rearrangement joins TRBV10-3 to TRBJ2-1, with 9 bases fitting TRBD1. This CDR3 region has 16 residues. The germline V gene has CDR1 ENHRY and CDR2 SYGVKD. V lost 0 bases, J lost 9 bases, and 9 bases stayed unmatched.

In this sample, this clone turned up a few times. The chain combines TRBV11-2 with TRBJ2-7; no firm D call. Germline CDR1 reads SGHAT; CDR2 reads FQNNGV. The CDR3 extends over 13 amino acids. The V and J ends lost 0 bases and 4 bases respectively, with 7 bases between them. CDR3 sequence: CASSLDLEYEQYF. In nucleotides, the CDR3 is TGTGCCAGCAGCTTAGATCTAGAGTACGAGCAGTACTTC.

Here the CDR3 reads CASSPNLMPSYNEQFF. The CDR3 DNA sequence: TGTGCCAGCAGCCCTAACTTAATGCCCTCCTACAATGAGCAGTTCTTC. The chain has TRBV11-2 and TRBJ2-1; D is uncertain. The CDR3 totals 16 residues. Germline V gene data show CDR1 as SGHAT and CDR2 as FQNNGV. Deletions cut 5 bases from V and 0 bases from J, with 14 bases between.

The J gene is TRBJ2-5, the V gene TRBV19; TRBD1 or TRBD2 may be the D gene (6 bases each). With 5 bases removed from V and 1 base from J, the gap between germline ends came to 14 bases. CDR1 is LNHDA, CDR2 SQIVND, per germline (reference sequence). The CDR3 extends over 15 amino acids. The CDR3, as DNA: TGTGCCAGTAGTGCACGAGGGGGGACCCAAGAGACCCAGTACTTC. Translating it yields CASSARGGTQETQYF. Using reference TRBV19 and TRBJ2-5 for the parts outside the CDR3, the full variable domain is DGGITQSPKYLFRKEGQNVTLSCEQNLNHDAMYWYRQDPGQGLRLIYYSQIVNDFQKGDIAEGYSVSREKKESFPLTVTSAQKNPTAFYLCASSARGGTQETQYFGPGTRLLVL.

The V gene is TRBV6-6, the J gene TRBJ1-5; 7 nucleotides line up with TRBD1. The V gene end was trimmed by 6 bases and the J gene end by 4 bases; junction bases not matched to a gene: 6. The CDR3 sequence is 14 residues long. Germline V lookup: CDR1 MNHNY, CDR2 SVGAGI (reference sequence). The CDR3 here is CASSQGQPNQPQHF. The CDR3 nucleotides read TGTGCCAGCAGCCAGGGACAGCCAAATCAGCCCCAGCATTTT.

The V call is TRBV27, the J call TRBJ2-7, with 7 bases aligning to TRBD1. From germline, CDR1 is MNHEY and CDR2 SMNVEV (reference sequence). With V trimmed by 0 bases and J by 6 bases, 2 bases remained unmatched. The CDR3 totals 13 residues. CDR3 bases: TGTGCCAGCAGTTTATCGAACAGGGGCGAGCAGTACGTC. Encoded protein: CASSLSNRGEQYV.

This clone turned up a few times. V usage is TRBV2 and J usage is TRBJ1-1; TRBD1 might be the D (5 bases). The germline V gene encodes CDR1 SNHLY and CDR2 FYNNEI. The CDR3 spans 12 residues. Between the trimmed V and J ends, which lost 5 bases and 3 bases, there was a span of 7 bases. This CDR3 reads CASSRQYTEAFF. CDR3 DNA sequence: TGTGCCAGCAGTCGACAGTACACTGAAGCTTTCTTT.

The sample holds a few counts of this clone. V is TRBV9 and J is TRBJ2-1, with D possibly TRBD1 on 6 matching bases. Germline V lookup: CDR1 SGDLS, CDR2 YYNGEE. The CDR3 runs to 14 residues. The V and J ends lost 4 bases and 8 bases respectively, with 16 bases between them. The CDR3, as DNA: TGTGCCAGCAGCCCAGGGGACATTAGCCATGAGCAGTTCTTC. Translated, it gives CASSPGDISHEQFF.

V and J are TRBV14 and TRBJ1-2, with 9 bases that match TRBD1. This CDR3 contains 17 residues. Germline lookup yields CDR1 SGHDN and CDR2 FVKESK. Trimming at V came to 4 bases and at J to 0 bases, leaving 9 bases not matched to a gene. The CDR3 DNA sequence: TGTGCCAGCAGCCCCAACAGGGGGCATGGGGCTAACTATGGCTACACCTTC. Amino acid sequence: CASSPNRGHGANYGYTF.

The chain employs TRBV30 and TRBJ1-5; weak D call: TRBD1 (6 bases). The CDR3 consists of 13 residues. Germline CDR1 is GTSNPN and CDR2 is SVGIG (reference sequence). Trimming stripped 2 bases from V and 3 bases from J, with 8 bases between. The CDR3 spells CAWSQGNNQPQHF. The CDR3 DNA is TGTGCCTGGAGTCAGGGGAACAATCAGCCCCAGCATTTT.

The CDR3 sequence is CATSRGQGSGEKLFF. The CDR3, as DNA: TGTGCCACCAGCAGAGGCCAGGGAAGTGGTGAAAAACTGTTTTTT. This chain uses TRBV15 with TRBJ1-4; D might be TRBD1 (5 bases). CDR3 length: 15 residues. The V gene's germline CDR1 is LNHNV and CDR2 YYDKDF (reference sequence). The V end was cut by 1 base, the J end by 7 bases, with 13 bases between.

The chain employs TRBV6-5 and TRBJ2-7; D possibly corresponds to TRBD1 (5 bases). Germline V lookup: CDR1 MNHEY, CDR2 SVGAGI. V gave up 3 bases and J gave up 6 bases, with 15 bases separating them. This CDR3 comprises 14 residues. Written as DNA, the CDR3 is TGTGCCAGCAGTTATGGCTCAGGGTCGGGCGAGCAGTACGTC. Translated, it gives CASSYGSGSGEQYV.

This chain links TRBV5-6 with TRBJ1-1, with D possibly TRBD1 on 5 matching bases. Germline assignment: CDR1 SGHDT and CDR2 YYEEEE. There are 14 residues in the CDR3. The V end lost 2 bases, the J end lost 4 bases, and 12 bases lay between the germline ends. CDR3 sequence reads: CASSLPPGTTEAFF. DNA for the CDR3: TGTGCCAGCAGCTTACCCCCAGGGACCACTGAAGCTTTCTTT. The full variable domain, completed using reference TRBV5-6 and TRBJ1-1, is DAGVTQSPTHLIKTRGQQVTLRCSPKSGHDTVSWYQQALGQGPQFIFQYYEEEERQRGNFPDRFSGHQFPNYSSELNVNALLLGDSALYLCASSLPPGTTEAFFGQGTRLTVV.

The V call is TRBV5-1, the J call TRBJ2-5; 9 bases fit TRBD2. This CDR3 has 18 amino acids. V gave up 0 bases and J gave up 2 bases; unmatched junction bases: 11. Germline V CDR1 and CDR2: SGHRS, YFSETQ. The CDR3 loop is CASSLGPRRLAGQETQYF. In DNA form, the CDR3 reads TGCGCCAGCAGCTTGGGCCCCCGTCGCCTAGCGGGGCAAGAGACCCAGTACTTC.

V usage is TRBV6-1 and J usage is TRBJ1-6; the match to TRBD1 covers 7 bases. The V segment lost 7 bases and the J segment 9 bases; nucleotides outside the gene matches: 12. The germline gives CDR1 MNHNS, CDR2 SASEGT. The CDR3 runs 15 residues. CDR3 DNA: TGTGCCAGCATCTCCCAGGGGGGGGCGGGTTCACCCCTCCACTTT. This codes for CASISQGGAGSPLHF.

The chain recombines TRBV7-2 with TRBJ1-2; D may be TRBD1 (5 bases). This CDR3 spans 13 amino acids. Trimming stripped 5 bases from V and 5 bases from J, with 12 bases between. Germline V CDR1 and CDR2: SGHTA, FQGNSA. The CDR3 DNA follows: TGTGCCAGCAGCCCTGAGTCAGGGTATGGCTACACCTTC. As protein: CASSPESGYGYTF.

The CDR3 here is CASRGPRGGLYKGYTF. The DNA for the CDR3 is TGTGCCAGCAGGGGTCCCAGAGGGGGCTTATACAAAGGCTACACCTTC. V gene TRBV9 combines with J gene TRBJ1-2, with TRBD1 identical over 7 bases. Germline CDR1 SGDLS, CDR2 YYNGEE. Trimming cost V 5 bases and J 8 bases; bases outside gene matches: 18. The length of the CDR3 is 16 residues.

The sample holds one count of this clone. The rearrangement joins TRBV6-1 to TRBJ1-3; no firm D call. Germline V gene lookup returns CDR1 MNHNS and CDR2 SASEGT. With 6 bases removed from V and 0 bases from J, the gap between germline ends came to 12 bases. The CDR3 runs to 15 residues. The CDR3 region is CASRGQRHSGNTIYF. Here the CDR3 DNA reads TGTGCCAGCAGGGGCCAACGACACTCTGGAAACACCATATATTTT.

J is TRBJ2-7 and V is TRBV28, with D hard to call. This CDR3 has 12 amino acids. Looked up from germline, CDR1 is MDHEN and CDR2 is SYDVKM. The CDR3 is CAARNPYYEQYF. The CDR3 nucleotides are TGTGCTGCGCGGAATCCGTATTACGAGCAGTACTTC.

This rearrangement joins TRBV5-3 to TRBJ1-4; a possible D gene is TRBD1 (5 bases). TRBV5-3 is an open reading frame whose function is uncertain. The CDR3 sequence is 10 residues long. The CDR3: CGGRNEKLFF. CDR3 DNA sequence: TGTGGGGGACGTAATGAAAAACTGTTTTTT.

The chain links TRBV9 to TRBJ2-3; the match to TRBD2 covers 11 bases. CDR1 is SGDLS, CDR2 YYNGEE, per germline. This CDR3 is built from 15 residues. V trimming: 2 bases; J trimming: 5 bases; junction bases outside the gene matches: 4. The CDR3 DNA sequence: TGTGCCAGCAGCGTTAGCGGGGGGGCCGGAGATACGCAGTATTTT. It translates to CASSVSGGAGDTQYF.

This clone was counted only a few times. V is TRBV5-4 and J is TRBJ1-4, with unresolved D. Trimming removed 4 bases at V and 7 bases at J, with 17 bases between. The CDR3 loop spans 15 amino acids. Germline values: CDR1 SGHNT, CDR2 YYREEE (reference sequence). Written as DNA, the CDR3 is TGTGCCAGCAGCCAAGACCCTTTGAAGGGTGAAAAACTGTTTTTT. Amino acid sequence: CASSQDPLKGEKLFF.

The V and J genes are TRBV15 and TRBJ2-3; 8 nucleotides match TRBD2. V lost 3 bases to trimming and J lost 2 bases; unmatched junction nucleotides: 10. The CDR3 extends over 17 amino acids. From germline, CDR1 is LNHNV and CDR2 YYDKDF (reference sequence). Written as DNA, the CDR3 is TGTGCCACCAGCAGGCGGTCGGGGGGGGTCATCACAGATACGCAGTATTTT. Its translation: CATSRRSGGVITDTQYF.